The 26 T cell receptor beta chains given below trace back to one sample, sequenced in a study of cytomegalovirus exposure and HLA in healthy donors. The PCR employed 60 Vbeta primers together with 13 Jbeta primers. Assay used: immunoSEQ multiplex PCR; TCRdb lists only in-frame clones, some missing. The sample contains about 150,000 clones, around 68% of which appear only once. The specimen was PBMCs. Receptor source: a man aged 30 to 39 in good health and CMV-seronegative.

V is TRBV5-1 and J is TRBJ2-6; D perhaps matches TRBD1 (6 bases). This CDR3 region has 15 residues. Trimming shortened V by 4 bases and J by 4 bases, and 12 bases separated the two germline ends. Germline CDR1 SGHRS, CDR2 YFSETQ. The CDR3 DNA follows: TGCGCCAGCAGCATCACAGGGTCCGGGGCCAACGTCCTGACTTTC. This translates into CASSITGSGANVLTF. The full variable domain, with the rest looked up from reference TRBV5-1 and TRBJ2-6, is KAGVTQTPRYLIKTRGQQVTLSCSPISGHRSVSWYQQTPGQGLQFLFEYFSETQRNKGNFPGRFSGRQFSNSRSEMNVSTLELGDSALYLCASSITGSGANVLTFGAGSRLTVL.

This clone showed up just a few times. This chain links TRBV5-6 with TRBJ1-4; 8 bases agree with TRBD1. Germline CDR1 is SGHDT and CDR2 is YYEEEE. V shed 3 bases and J 8 bases; nucleotides not matched to a gene: 3. This CDR3 has 13 amino acids. The CDR3 nucleotides are TGTGCCAGCAGCTGGGACAGGTCCGAAAAACTGTTTTTT. It codes for CASSWDRSEKLFF.

The chain recombines TRBV7-8 with TRBJ2-1; 7 bases fit TRBD2. The CDR3 sequence is 16 residues long. V gave up 5 bases and J gave up 0 bases; unmatched junction bases: 7. The V gene's germline CDR1 is SGHVS and CDR2 FQNEAQ. Here the CDR3 reads CASSPRRGSSYNEQFF. The CDR3 coding sequence is TGTGCCAGCAGCCCGAGGCGCGGGAGCTCCTACAATGAGCAGTTCTTC.

The chain employs TRBV7-6 and TRBJ2-1; D call uncertain. The V gene's germline CDR1 is SGHVS and CDR2 FNYEAQ. The length of the CDR3 is 15 residues. Trimming pared 4 bases from V and 6 bases from J, leaving 16 bases between. The CDR3 protein is CASSSTVNPLNEQFF. The CDR3 DNA follows: TGTGCCAGCAGCTCCACAGTAAATCCTCTCAATGAGCAGTTCTTC.

The rearrangement joins TRBV6-5 to TRBJ1-1; D unclear. V was shortened by 8 bases and J by 0 bases, with 10 bases between the two germline ends. Germline CDR1 and CDR2: MNHEY and SVGAGI. The CDR3 consists of 13 residues. Here the CDR3 DNA reads TGTGCCAGCTTAGAGGCACTGAACACTGAAGCTTTCTTT. It codes for CASLEALNTEAFF.

The CDR3 nucleotides are TGTGCCAGCAGTCGTACCGGGGGATATAGCAATCAGCCCCAGCATTTT. Translating it yields CASSRTGGYSNQPQHF. The gene calls are TRBV7-9 and TRBJ1-5; perhaps TRBD1 as D (5 bases). CDR1 SEHNR and CDR2 FQNEAQ come from the germline V gene (reference sequence). Trimming took off 6 bases at V and 0 bases at J, with 15 bases between the two ends. CDR3 length equals 16 residues.

The rearrangement links TRBV2 to TRBJ1-1; 9 nucleotides match TRBD1. In germline, CDR1 is SNHLY, CDR2 FYNNEI. V lost 2 bases to trimming and J lost 8 bases; unmatched junction nucleotides: 3. The CDR3 has 13 amino acids. The CDR3 loop is CASSEYGTGEAFF. The CDR3, as DNA: TGTGCCAGCAGTGAATATGGGACAGGGGAAGCTTTCTTT.

This clone was recorded a few times. The gene calls are TRBV18 and TRBJ2-7; D not certain. The CDR3 runs 13 residues. Germline CDR1 is KGHSH and CDR2 is LQKENI. Trimming stripped 2 bases from V and 7 bases from J, with 12 bases between. CDR3 DNA: TGTGCCAGCTCACCAAGGCCGAAGGAGGAGCAGTACTTC. Amino acids: CASSPRPKEEQYF.

The chain recombines TRBV18 with TRBJ2-5, with 12 bases identical to TRBD2. J lost 2 bases, V lost 3 bases, and 7 bases had no gene match. The germline gives CDR1 KGHSH, CDR2 LQKENI. The CDR3 runs to 17 residues. DNA of the CDR3: TGTGCCAGCTCACCCCCCGGGACTAGCGGGTTTCAAGAGACCCAGTACTTC. It specifies CASSPPGTSGFQETQYF.

The chain carries TRBV7-9 and TRBJ2-2, with TRBD2 matching 8 bases. The CDR3 spans 15 residues. With 5 bases clipped from V and 4 bases from J, the junction kept 6 bases outside the gene matches. From germline, CDR1 is SEHNR and CDR2 FQNEAQ (reference sequence). CDR3 sequence: CASSPPGTSTGELFF. The CDR3 DNA is TGTGCCAGCAGCCCGCCCGGGACTAGCACCGGGGAGCTGTTTTTT.

The J gene is TRBJ1-6, the V gene TRBV30, with D maybe TRBD1 (5 bases). The germline V gene encodes CDR1 GTSNPN and CDR2 SVGIG (reference sequence). This CDR3 is 15 amino acids long. Trimming shortened V by 0 bases and J by 6 bases, and 12 bases separated the two germline ends. The DNA for the CDR3 is TGTGCCTGGAGTGTACTCGGACAAACTAATTCACCCCTCCACTTT. Its translation: CAWSVLGQTNSPLHF.

The genes are TRBV5-8 and TRBJ2-5, with TRBD1 matching over 8 bases. The V and J ends lost 4 bases and 5 bases, in that order; junction bases with no gene match: 7. The CDR3 consists of 14 residues. The germline V gene encodes CDR1 SGHTS and CDR2 YDEGEE. The CDR3 DNA sequence: TGTGCCAGCAGCCCCGGACAGGGAAGGGAGACCCAGTACTTC. Its protein product is CASSPGQGRETQYF.

The chain couples TRBV9 to TRBJ1-1; TRBD1 matches at 8 bases. This CDR3 has 13 residues. V was clipped by 2 bases and J by 8 bases; unmatched bases: 5. Germline-derived CDR1 and CDR2 are SGDLS and YYNGEE. The CDR3 is CASSVGQGTEAFF. The CDR3 bases are TGTGCCAGCAGCGTCGGACAGGGTACGGAAGCTTTCTTT.

In regard to this clone: The same CDR3 also results from other DNA sequences found in this sample. The chain joins TRBV5-1 to TRBJ2-7, with 8 bases lining up with TRBD1. Unmatched junction bases numbered 2, after V lost 0 bases and J lost 6 bases. Germline CDR1 is SGHRS and CDR2 is YFSETQ. The CDR3 totals 13 residues. The CDR3 is CASSLGQGSEQYF. The DNA for the CDR3 is TGCGCCAGCAGCTTGGGACAGGGGAGCGAGCAGTACTTC.

The table lists this clone with a few counts. The chain uses TRBV11-1 and TRBJ2-1, with D possibly matching TRBD2 (6 bases). The CDR3 has 17 residues. Germline CDR1 and CDR2: SGHAT and FQDESV (reference sequence). V shed 5 bases and J shed 0 bases, with 17 bases lying between them. DNA for the CDR3: TGTGCCAGCAGCCCCGACCGCGGGGAGAGCTCCTACAATGAGCAGTTCTTC. It translates to CASSPDRGESSYNEQFF.

The chain combines TRBV28 with TRBJ2-7; D is ambiguous. The germline V gene has CDR1 MDHEN and CDR2 SYDVKM. CDR3 size: 16 residues. Trimming stripped 3 bases from V and 2 bases from J, with 17 bases between. The DNA of the CDR3 is TGTGCCAGCAGTTTTACTCTGGTAACCCTCGCCTACGAGCAGTACTTC. Translated, it gives CASSFTLVTLAYEQYF.

V usage is TRBV5-5 and J usage is TRBJ1-1, with TRBD1 identical over 7 bases. The CDR3 consists of 14 residues. V lost 3 bases to trimming and J lost 1 base; unmatched junction nucleotides: 3. Germline CDR1 and CDR2: SGHKS and YYEKEE (reference sequence). The CDR3 nucleotides are TGTGCCAGCAGCTGGGGACAGACGAACACTGAAGCTTTCTTT. It translates to CASSWGQTNTEAFF.

This chain's CDR3 is CASSLGGTSSTGELFF. The CDR3 DNA is TGCGCCAGCAGCTTGGGGGGGACTAGTTCCACCGGGGAGCTGTTTTTT. This chain links TRBV5-1 with TRBJ2-2; 8 nucleotides agree with TRBD2. After removal of 0 bases from V and 4 bases from J, the junction contained 5 bases not matched to a gene. Germline lookup yields CDR1 SGHRS and CDR2 YFSETQ. The CDR3 has 16 amino acids.

This rearrangement joins TRBV20-1 to TRBJ1-1, with no clear D. Trimming took off 6 bases at V and 7 bases at J, with 9 bases between the two ends. Germline V lookup: CDR1 DFQATT, CDR2 SNEGSKA (reference sequence). This CDR3 contains 10 residues. In DNA form, the CDR3 reads TGCAGTGCCCAGGAACGTGAAGCTTTCTTT. Translation: CSAQEREAFF.

The V gene is TRBV6-4, the J gene TRBJ2-3; 8 nucleotides align to TRBD2. Germline CDR1 is MRHNA and CDR2 is SNTAGT. The CDR3 is 16 residues long. Unmatched junction bases numbered 5, after V lost 3 bases and J lost 0 bases. The CDR3 spells CASSEVIAGSTDTQYF. In DNA, the CDR3 is TGTGCCAGCAGTGAAGTGATAGCGGGGAGCACAGATACGCAGTATTTT.

The rearrangement uses TRBV6-5 and TRBJ1-2, with TRBD1 matching 8 bases. Germline lookup yields CDR1 MNHEY and CDR2 SVGAGI. The length of the CDR3 is 15 residues. After removal of 5 bases from V and 7 bases from J, the junction contained 12 bases not matched to a gene. CDR3 loop: CASSPAGGLGSGYTF. The CDR3 nucleotides read TGTGCCAGCAGTCCCGCAGGGGGCTTGGGGAGTGGCTACACCTTC.

This clone was detected a few times. The chain carries TRBV4-2 and TRBJ2-7, with TRBD2 identical over 13 bases. The CDR3 is made up of 15 amino acids. Germline values: CDR1 LGHNA, CDR2 YNFKEQ. V trimming: 3 bases; J trimming: 3 bases; junction bases outside the gene matches: 2. CDR3 sequence reads: CASSQRLAGGYEQYF. CDR3 in DNA: TGTGCCAGCAGCCAGAGACTAGCGGGGGGCTACGAGCAGTACTTC.

This clone was detected a few times. This chain connects TRBV6-6 to TRBJ2-3, with 9 bases aligning to TRBD2. The germline CDR1 and CDR2 sequences are MNHNY and SVGAGI (reference sequence). Trimming cost V 6 bases and J 4 bases; bases outside gene matches: 8. CDR3 length equals 15 residues. In nucleotides, the CDR3 is TGTGCCAGCAGAACCTTTAGCGGGGGCGCAGATACGCAGTATTTT. Translated: CASRTFSGGADTQYF.

The J gene is TRBJ1-2, the V gene TRBV5-5; 12 nucleotides agree with TRBD1. The V segment lost 3 bases and the J segment 0 bases; nucleotides outside the gene matches: 3. This CDR3 contains 16 residues. Per the germline V gene, CDR1 is SGHKS and CDR2 is YYEKEE (reference sequence). The CDR3: CASSWGQGATNYGYTF. CDR3 bases: TGTGCCAGCAGCTGGGGACAGGGGGCAACTAACTATGGCTACACCTTC.

The chain uses TRBV11-2 and TRBJ2-7, with TRBD2 identical over 11 bases. Per germline, CDR1 SGHAT and CDR2 FQNNGV. CDR3 size: 15 residues. V lost 5 bases and J lost 4; bases outside the gene matches: 7. The CDR3 DNA follows: TGTGCCAGCAGCCAGACTAGCGGGGCTACATACGAGCAGTACTTC. It specifies CASSQTSGATYEQYF.

The CDR3 bases are TGTGCCAGCAGCCCCGGGACAGGGTGGAATGAAAAACTGTTTTTT. Its translation is CASSPGTGWNEKLFF. The chain joins TRBV7-6 to TRBJ1-4, with 9 bases that match TRBD1. The germline V gene has CDR1 SGHVS and CDR2 FNYEAQ. V shed 5 bases and J 5 bases; nucleotides not matched to a gene: 6. CDR3 length: 15 amino acids.